The 17 T cell receptor beta chains reported below all come from one sample, sequenced in a study of blood T cell repertoires in COVID-19. The table came from immunoSEQ multiplex PCR; TCRdb's copy has only in-frame clones and leaves some out. The data show more than 250,000 clones, about four fifths seen once. Sequencing was carried out using peripheral blood. The source is a woman in her fifties or sixties with acute or convalescent COVID-19.

The CDR3 sequence is CASGWGGSGNTIYF. CDR3 DNA sequence: TGTGCTAGTGGTTGGGGGGGATCTGGAAACACCATATATTTT. The genes are TRBV12-5 and TRBJ1-3, with a tentative D call TRBD1 (5 bases). Germline V CDR1 and CDR2: LGHNT, FRNRAP. The CDR3 loop spans 14 amino acids. The V and J ends lost 4 bases and 1 base respectively, with 8 bases between them.

The genes are TRBV12-5 and TRBJ1-1; 9 nucleotides agree with TRBD1. Per germline, CDR1 LGHNT and CDR2 FRNRAP. J lost 2 bases, V lost 4 bases, and 2 bases had no gene match. The CDR3 has 14 amino acids. CDR3 amino acids: CASGWTGANTEAFF. CDR3 DNA sequence: TGTGCTAGTGGTTGGACAGGGGCCAACACTGAAGCTTTCTTT.

The chain employs TRBV10-1 and TRBJ1-1, with 8 positions matching TRBD1. Germline values: CDR1 WNHNN, CDR2 SYGVQD (reference sequence). Trimming removed 7 bases from V and 4 bases from J; junction bases left unmatched: 5. This CDR3 region has 13 residues. The CDR3 DNA reads as TGCGCCAGCACAAAACAGGGGGGCACTGAAGCTTTCTTT. This codes for CASTKQGGTEAFF.

V usage is TRBV19 and J usage is TRBJ2-3, with 9 nucleotides matching TRBD1. Germline lookup yields CDR1 LNHDA and CDR2 SQIVND (reference sequence). Trimming cost V 6 bases and J 4 bases; bases outside gene matches: 5. The CDR3 spans 14 residues. CDR3 DNA: TGTGCCAGTAGAAAACAGGGGGCCGCAGATACGCAGTATTTT. It codes for CASRKQGAADTQYF.

The chain carries TRBV10-3 and TRBJ2-1, with TRBD2 matching over 8 bases. The V and J ends lost 10 bases and 6 bases, in that order; junction bases with no gene match: 14. The length of the CDR3 is 15 residues. Germline V gene lookup returns CDR1 ENHRY and CDR2 SYGVKD. In DNA, the CDR3 is TGTGCCACTGGTGGAACGGGGGGGCCCATCAATGAGCAGTTCTTC. Translated: CATGGTGGPINEQFF.

The chain links TRBV5-1 to TRBJ1-6; no clear D. The CDR3 is 15 residues long. Germline V gene data show CDR1 as SGHRS and CDR2 as YFSETQ. Trimming left V 2 bases short and J 8 bases short, with 14 bases between. CDR3 protein: CASSFDGRIDSPLHF. The CDR3 DNA reads as TGCGCCAGCAGCTTCGATGGCAGAATCGATTCACCCCTCCACTTT.

The chain couples TRBV7-9 to TRBJ2-3, with 9 nucleotides matching TRBD2. Germline CDR1 SEHNR, CDR2 FQNEAQ (reference sequence). The CDR3 covers 15 residues. V lost 7 bases to trimming and J lost 4 bases; unmatched junction nucleotides: 9. CDR3 sequence: CASISAAGGSDTQYF. CDR3 bases: TGTGCCAGCATCTCCGCAGCGGGGGGCTCAGATACGCAGTATTTT.

The V gene is TRBV5-6, the J gene TRBJ2-5; D possibly corresponds to TRBD2 (6 bases). The CDR3 length is 17 residues. V was shortened by 3 bases and J by 9 bases, with 27 bases between the two germline ends. In germline, CDR1 is SGHDT, CDR2 YYEEEE. The CDR3 bases are TGTGCCAGCAGCTCTTTAACCGGGACTCTGACTACCGGGTCCCAGTACTTC. Translated: CASSSLTGTLTTGSQYF.

The chain uses TRBV6-1 and TRBJ2-3; D is undetermined. V dropped 2 bases and J dropped 2 bases, with 14 bases sitting between them. Germline V gene data show CDR1 as MNHNS and CDR2 as SASEGT. This CDR3 has 16 residues. The CDR3 DNA is TGTGCCAGCAGTGAATCAGGCCCCATTGCCACAGATACGCAGTATTTT. This codes for CASSESGPIATDTQYF.

CDR3 sequence: CASSVTYEQYV. CDR3 nucleotide sequence: TGTGCCAGCAGTGTAACCTACGAGCAGTACGTC. The chain is built from TRBV2 and TRBJ2-7, with D uncertain. Looked up from germline, CDR1 is SNHLY and CDR2 is FYNNEI. V gave up 4 bases and J gave up 2 bases, with 3 bases separating them. The CDR3 totals 11 residues.

The chain uses TRBV9 and TRBJ2-1; a weak D match, TRBD1 (6 bases). The ends were cut back, 6 bases at V and 5 bases at J, with 18 bases in the middle. This CDR3 comprises 15 residues. Germline-derived CDR1 and CDR2 are SGDLS and YYNGEE. CDR3 sequence: CASTLTSNRDNEQFF. The CDR3 bases are TGTGCCAGCACCTTAACCTCGAACAGGGACAATGAGCAGTTCTTC. Full variable domain (rest looked up from reference TRBV9 and TRBJ2-1): DSGVTQTPKHLITATGQRVTLRCSPRSGDLSVYWYQQSLDQGLQFLIQYYNGEERAKGNILERFSAQQFPDLHSELNLSSLELGDSALYFCASTLTSNRDNEQFFGPGTRLTVL.

The chain is built from TRBV12-3 or TRBV12-4 and TRBJ2-5; D not certain. Trimming took off 0 bases at V and 4 bases at J, with 6 bases between the two ends. CDR3 length: 13 residues. CDR3 region: CASSLARRETQYF. In DNA, the CDR3 is TGTGCCAGCAGTTTAGCTAGGAGAGAGACCCAGTACTTC.

The chain joins TRBV25-1 to TRBJ1-1; TRBD1 is a possible D gene (5 bases). V was cut by 8 bases and J by 11 bases, with 18 bases left in between. The CDR3 has 12 residues. Germline loops: CDR1 MGHDK, CDR2 SYGVNS. CDR3 loop: CASSGTHGRAFF. In DNA, the CDR3 is TGTGCCAGCTCCGGGACCCACGGGAGGGCTTTCTTT.

This clone has more than one count but fewer than ten. This rearrangement joins TRBV21-1 to TRBJ1-1; TRBD1 is the table's D call and was not checked against the DNA. TRBV21-1 is marked as a pseudogene. The length of the CDR3 is 15 residues. This chain's CDR3 is CASSSHRAMNTEAFF. For the CDR3, the DNA is TGTGCCAGCAGCAGCCACAGGGCCATGAACACTGAAGCTTTCTTT.

The rearrangement uses TRBV18 and TRBJ2-2; a possible D gene is TRBD1 (5 bases). In germline, CDR1 is KGHSH, CDR2 LQKENI. Trimming pared 3 bases from V and 2 bases from J, leaving 10 bases between. CDR3 size: 15 residues. The CDR3 sequence: CASSPQGTNTGELFF. The CDR3 DNA reads as TGTGCCAGCTCACCGCAGGGTACCAACACCGGGGAGCTGTTTTTT.

This clone has more than one count but fewer than ten. This chain links TRBV5-1 with TRBJ1-1; tentatively, D is TRBD1 (5 bases). The germline V and J ends were trimmed by 9 bases and 1 base, with 19 bases remaining between them. This CDR3 spans 15 amino acids. The V gene's germline CDR1 is SGHRS and CDR2 YFSETQ. The CDR3 coding sequence is TGCGCCACCTCCGGGGGTCCTGCGGAGAACACTGAAGCTTTCTTT. It is translated as CATSGGPAENTEAFF.

For this clone: Other DNA variants within this sample encode the same CDR3. DNA for the CDR3: TGCGCCAGCAGCTTGGGGGCGAGCACAGATACGCAGTATTTT. It encodes CASSLGASTDTQYF. The chain is built from TRBV5-1 and TRBJ2-3; unclear D gene. Trimming cost V 0 bases and J 0 bases, with 5 bases left between them. Germline CDR1 reads SGHRS; CDR2 reads YFSETQ. This CDR3 is built from 14 residues.